This is a list of T cell receptor beta chains from one sample in a study of T cells in Graves' hyperthyroidism and ophthalmopathy. TCRdb called the multiplex PCR reads again in MiXCR, with one record for every CDR3 protein. This sample carries fewer than 550,000 distinct CDR3 sequences, around 16% of them seen once, and the ten largest clones take less than 15%. The specimen was blood. The source of these receptors is a woman between 18 and 30 years old with Graves' hyperthyroidism. CDR3s include the opening cysteine and the closing phenylalanine or tryptophan. The D gene is left open where the match is weak. Size tells how often a clone was seen (once, few, many) or the class of an expanded clone, and some rows leave it out.

>TRBJ2-3|few|TRBV7-9|TRBD2
CASSSLIGAGALFTDTQYF
TGTGCCAGCAGCTCCCTGATTGGAGCGGGGGCCCTTTTCACAGATACGCAGTATTTT
>TRBJ1-2|NA|TRBV28|NA
CASSLLVVNYGYTF
TGTGCCAGCAGTTTATTGGTCGTAAACTATGGCTACACCTTC
>TRBJ1-4|NA|TRBV19|TRBD1
CASSIPGTGEKLFF
TGTGCCAGTAGTATCCCCGGGACAGGAGAAAAACTGTTTTTT
>TRBJ1-4|NA|TRBV12-3/TRBV12-4|NA
CASSLRSPTNEKLFF
TGTGCCAGCAGTTTAAGGAGCCCAACTAATGAAAAACTGTTTTTT
>TRBJ1-6|many|TRBV7-3|NA
CASSLEGNSPLHF
TGTGCCAGCAGCTTAGAAGGGAATTCACCCCTCCACTTT
>TRBJ2-7|few|TRBV13|NA
CASSLAGVEQYF
TGTGCCAGCAGCTTAGCAGGTGTCGAGCAGTACTTC
>TRBJ2-5|many|TRBV7-8|NA
CASSPMRFGETQYF
TGTGCCAGCAGCCCCATGAGGTTCGGCGAGACCCAGTACTTC
>TRBJ2-1|few|TRBV29-1|NA
CSDNRVVGNEQFF
TGCAGCGACAATAGGGTAGTAGGAAATGAGCAGTTCTTC
>TRBJ2-1|few|TRBV6-5|NA
CASSYSHYNEQFF
TGTGCCAGCAGTTACTCCCATTACAATGAGCAGTTCTTC
>TRBJ2-2|many|TRBV20-1|TRBD2
CSARGLAPANTGELFF
TGCAGTGCTAGGGGACTAGCGCCCGCGAACACCGGGGAGCTGTTTTTT
>TRBJ1-3|many|TRBV12-3/TRBV12-4|NA
CASSFWGAAEGSGNTIYF
TGTGCCAGCAGTTTTTGGGGGGCAGCAGAAGGCTCTGGAAACACCATATATTTT
>TRBJ2-1|many|TRBV11-3|NA
CASSLVAGDNEQFF
TGTGCCAGCAGCTTAGTAGCAGGGGACAATGAGCAGTTCTTC
>TRBJ2-1|NA|TRBV27|NA
CASSLAASLYNVQFF
TGTGCCAGCAGCCTGGCCGCCTCTCTCTACAATGTGCAGTTCTTC
>TRBJ1-1|many|TRBV6-2/TRBV6-3|NA
CASSYGFGNTEAFF
TGTGCCAGCAGTTACGGGTTTGGGAACACTGAAGCTTTCTTT
>TRBJ2-4|NA|TRBV20-1|NA
CSARGPQIQYF
TGCAGTGCTAGGGGGCCCCAGATTCAGTACTTC
>TRBJ2-1|NA|TRBV19|NA
CASSIGVIDEQFF
TGTGCCAGTAGTATCGGGGTAATAGATGAGCAGTTCTTC
>TRBJ1-5|NA|TRBV12-3/TRBV12-4|TRBD1
CASNQGAGQPQHF
TGTGCCAGCAACCAGGGGGCAGGACAGCCCCAGCATTTT
>TRBJ2-7|many|TRBV5-8|NA
CASSLRRLSYEQYF
TGTGCCAGCAGCTTAAGACGCCTCTCCTACGAGCAGTACTTC
>TRBJ2-1|few|TRBV27|NA
CASSFGGNYNEQFF
TGTGCCAGCAGTTTCGGCGGTAACTACAATGAGCAGTTCTTC
>TRBJ1-4|many|TRBV20-1|TRBD1
CSARGPGGEKLFF
TGCAGTGCTAGAGGGCCAGGGGGTGAAAAACTGTTTTTT
>TRBJ2-7|many|TRBV28|NA
CATYTADSYYEQYF
TGTGCCACCTACACGGCGGACAGTTACTACGAGCAGTACTTC
>TRBJ2-5|few|TRBV6-2/TRBV6-3|TRBD2
CATLPGLAGGSQETQYF
TGTGCCACTCTCCCGGGACTAGCGGGGGGGAGTCAAGAGACCCAGTACTTC
>TRBJ2-7|many|TRBV11-1|TRBD2
CASSLGTRSYEQYF
TGTGCCAGCAGCTTGGGGACTAGATCCTACGAGCAGTACTTC
>TRBJ2-5|few|TRBV4-1|TRBD1
CASNFSRRGGETQYF
TGCGCCAGCAACTTCTCTAGGAGAGGGGGCGAGACCCAGTACTTC
>TRBJ1-5|few|TRBV19|NA
CASKRQWRYSNQPQHF
TGTGCCAGTAAAAGGCAGTGGAGATATAGCAATCAGCCCCAGCATTTT
>TRBJ2-7|many|TRBV2|TRBD1
CASSPTGTGFMEQYF
TGTGCCAGCAGTCCGACCGGGACAGGGTTTATGGAGCAGTACTTC
>TRBJ2-1|many|TRBV15|TRBD2
CATSSYTGKKTTRSGRADNEQFF
TGTGCCACCAGCTCCTACACTGGAAAAAAAACTACAAGGAGCGGGAGGGCCGACAATGAGCAGTTCTTC
>TRBJ2-4|few|TRBV7-8|TRBD1
CASRPTRGQGNIQYF
TGTGCCAGCCGCCCAACCCGGGGACAGGGAAACATTCAGTACTTC
>TRBJ2-3|NA|TRBV5-1|NA
CASSLENGRAEDTQYF
TGCGCCAGCAGCTTGGAGAACGGGCGGGCTGAAGATACGCAGTATTTT
>TRBJ2-7|once|TRBV3-1|TRBD2
CAGSAGTSGYEQYF
TGTGCCGGCAGCGCCGGGACTAGCGGCTACGAGCAGTACTTC
>TRBJ2-7|many|TRBV20-1|NA
CSARGETGLEQYF
TGCAGTGCTAGAGGGGAGACAGGCCTCGAGCAGTACTTC
>TRBJ1-1|many|TRBV5-8|NA
CASSPSGLKRDTEAFF
TGTGCCAGCAGCCCCAGCGGTTTGAAGAGGGACACTGAAGCTTTCTTT
>TRBJ1-5|many|TRBV7-2|TRBD1
CASNLGQGRLNQPQHF
TGTGCCAGCAACCTAGGACAGGGGCGACTCAATCAGCCCCAGCATTTT
>TRBJ1-3|many|TRBV7-8|NA
CASSLVPTDIYSGNTIYF
TGTGCCAGCAGCCTAGTACCCACAGATATCTACTCTGGAAACACCATATATTTT
>TRBJ1-6|NA|TRBV20-1|NA
CSATGLDEFRPLHF
TGCAGTGCTACAGGGTTAGACGAGTTCCGACCCCTCCACTTT
>TRBJ2-3|many|TRBV7-2|NA
CASSLGAGMTDTQYF
TGTGCCAGCAGCTTAGGCGCGGGCATGACAGATACGCAGTATTTT